These 5 T cell receptor beta chains were sequenced from one sample in a study of response to subunit inactivated influenza vaccine. Via MiXCR, TCRdb re-called the RT-PCR reads, giving one row per CDR3 protein. The repertoire holds roughly 500,000 distinct CDR3 sequences, with more than 15% as singletons. The sequences come from CD4+ T cells sorted from PBMCs, collected around 2 years after vaccination. The receptors shown here come from a man aged 50-75 years who received an inactivated influenza vaccine.

The rearrangement uses TRBV28 and TRBJ2-5; D is unclear. The CDR3 sequence is 14 residues long. The germline V and J ends were trimmed by 1 base and 4 bases, with 10 bases remaining between them. Germline CDR1 and CDR2: MDHEN and SYDVKM. The CDR3 DNA reads TGTGCCAGCAGTTTATCGAAGGGAATAGAGACCCAGTACTTC. Translated: CASSLSKGIETQYF.

There are a few counts of this clonotype. This chain uses TRBV20-1 with TRBJ1-6, with D unclear. Between the trimmed V and J ends, which lost 1 base and 5 bases, there was a span of 6 bases. The CDR3 is 13 amino acids. Looked up from germline, CDR1 is DFQATT and CDR2 is SNEGSKA (reference sequence). The CDR3 nucleotides are TGCAGTGCTAGAGGGCAGGATAATTCACCCCTCCACTTT. Protein product: CSARGQDNSPLHF.

A few counts support this clonotype. The chain uses TRBV6-5 and TRBJ2-3, with 12 nucleotides matching TRBD2. Germline V lookup: CDR1 MNHEY, CDR2 SVGAGI. The ends lost 1 base at V and 4 bases at J; junction bases unmatched: 3. The CDR3 is made up of 16 amino acids. The CDR3 sequence is CASSYLGLAGSDTQYF. In DNA form, the CDR3 reads TGTGCCAGCAGTTACTTAGGACTAGCGGGGTCAGATACGCAGTATTTT.

J is TRBJ2-1 and V is TRBV7-9, with 7 bases aligning to TRBD1. J lost 4 bases, V lost 4 bases, and 7 bases had no gene match. The germline V gene encodes CDR1 SEHNR and CDR2 FQNEAQ (reference sequence). CDR3 length: 15 residues. The CDR3 region is CASSSDRDNYNEQFF. The CDR3 coding sequence is TGTGCCAGCAGCTCTGACAGGGACAATTACAATGAGCAGTTCTTC.

This rearrangement joins TRBV29-1 to TRBJ2-3, with TRBD2 as a possible D gene (6 bases). Germline V CDR1 and CDR2: SQVTM, ANQGSEA. The CDR3 spans 15 residues. V dropped 6 bases and J dropped 0 bases, with 16 bases sitting between them. CDR3 bases: TGCAGCGTGGAGGGGACGGGACGTAGCACAGATACGCAGTATTTT. It specifies CSVEGTGRSTDTQYF.